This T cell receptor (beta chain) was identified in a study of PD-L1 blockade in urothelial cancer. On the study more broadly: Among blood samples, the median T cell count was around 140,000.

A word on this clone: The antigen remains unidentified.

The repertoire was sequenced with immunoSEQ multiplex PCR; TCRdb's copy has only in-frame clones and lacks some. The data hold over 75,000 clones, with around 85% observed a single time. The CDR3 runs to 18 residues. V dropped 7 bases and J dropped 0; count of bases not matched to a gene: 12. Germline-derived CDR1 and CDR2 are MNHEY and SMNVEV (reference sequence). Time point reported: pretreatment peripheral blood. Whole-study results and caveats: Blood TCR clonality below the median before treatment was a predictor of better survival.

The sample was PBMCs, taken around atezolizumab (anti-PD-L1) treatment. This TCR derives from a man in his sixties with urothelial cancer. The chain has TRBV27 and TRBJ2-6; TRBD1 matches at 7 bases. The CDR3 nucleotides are TGTGCCAGCAAAATAAGGGGACAGTCTTTCTCTGGGGCCAACGTCCTGACTTTC. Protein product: CASKIRGQSFSGANVLTF.